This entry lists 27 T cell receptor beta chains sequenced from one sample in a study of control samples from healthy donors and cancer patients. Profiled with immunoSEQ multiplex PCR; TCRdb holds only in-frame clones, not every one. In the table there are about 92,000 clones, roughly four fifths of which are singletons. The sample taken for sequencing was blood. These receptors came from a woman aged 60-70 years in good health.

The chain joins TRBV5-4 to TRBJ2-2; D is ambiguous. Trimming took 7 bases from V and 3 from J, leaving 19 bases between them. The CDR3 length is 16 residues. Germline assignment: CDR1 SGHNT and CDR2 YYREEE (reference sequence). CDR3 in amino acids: CASQVGEQQDTGELFF. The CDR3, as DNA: TGTGCCAGCCAGGTAGGCGAGCAGCAGGACACCGGGGAGCTGTTTTTT.

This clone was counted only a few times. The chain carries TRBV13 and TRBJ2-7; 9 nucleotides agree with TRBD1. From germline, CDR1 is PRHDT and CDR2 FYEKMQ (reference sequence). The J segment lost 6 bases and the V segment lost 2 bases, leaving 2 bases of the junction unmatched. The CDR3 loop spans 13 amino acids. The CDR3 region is CASSLQTGGEQYF. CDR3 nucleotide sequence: TGTGCCAGCAGCTTACAGACAGGGGGCGAGCAGTACTTC.

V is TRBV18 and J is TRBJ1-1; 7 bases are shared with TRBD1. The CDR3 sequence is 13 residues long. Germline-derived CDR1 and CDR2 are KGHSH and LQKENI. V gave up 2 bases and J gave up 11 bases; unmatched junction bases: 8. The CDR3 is CASSPDGQAFAFF. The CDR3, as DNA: TGTGCCAGCTCACCAGACGGACAGGCGTTTGCTTTCTTT.

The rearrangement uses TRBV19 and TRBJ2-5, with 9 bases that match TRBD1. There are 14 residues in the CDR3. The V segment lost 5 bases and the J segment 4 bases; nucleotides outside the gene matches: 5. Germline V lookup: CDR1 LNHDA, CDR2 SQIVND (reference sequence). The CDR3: CASSPRTGVETQYF. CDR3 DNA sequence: TGTGCCAGTAGTCCCCGGACAGGGGTAGAGACCCAGTACTTC.

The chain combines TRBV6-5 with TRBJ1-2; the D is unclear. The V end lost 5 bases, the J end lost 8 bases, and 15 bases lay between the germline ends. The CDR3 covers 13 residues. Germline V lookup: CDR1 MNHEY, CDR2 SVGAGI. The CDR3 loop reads CASSPDGFGGYTF. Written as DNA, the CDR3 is TGTGCCAGCAGTCCGGACGGATTTGGGGGCTACACCTTC.

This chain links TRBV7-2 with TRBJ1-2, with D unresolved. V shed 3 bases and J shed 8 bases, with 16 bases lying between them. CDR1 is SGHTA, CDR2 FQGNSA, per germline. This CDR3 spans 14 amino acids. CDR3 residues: CASSFSSSAGGYTF. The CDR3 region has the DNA TGTGCCAGCAGCTTCTCATCCAGTGCGGGGGGCTACACCTTC.

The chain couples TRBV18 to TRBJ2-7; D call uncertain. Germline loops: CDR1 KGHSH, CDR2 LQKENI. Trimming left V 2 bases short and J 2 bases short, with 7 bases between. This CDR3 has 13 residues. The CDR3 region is CASSPSSAYEQYF. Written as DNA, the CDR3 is TGTGCCAGCTCACCATCTTCAGCCTACGAGCAGTACTTC.

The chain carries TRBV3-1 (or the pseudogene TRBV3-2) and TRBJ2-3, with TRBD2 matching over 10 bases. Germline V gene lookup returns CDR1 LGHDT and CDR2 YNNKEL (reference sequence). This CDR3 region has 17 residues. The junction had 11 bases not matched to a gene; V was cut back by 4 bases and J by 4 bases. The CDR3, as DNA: TGTGCCAGCAGCCCCTGGACTAGCGGAATGGTCCCAGATACGCAGTATTTT. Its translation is CASSPWTSGMVPDTQYF.

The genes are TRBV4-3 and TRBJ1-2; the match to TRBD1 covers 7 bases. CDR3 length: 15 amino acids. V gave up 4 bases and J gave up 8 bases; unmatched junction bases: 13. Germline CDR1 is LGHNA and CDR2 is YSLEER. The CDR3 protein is CASSREQATGRGYTF. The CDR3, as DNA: TGCGCCAGCAGCCGAGAACAGGCGACAGGGCGGGGCTACACCTTC.

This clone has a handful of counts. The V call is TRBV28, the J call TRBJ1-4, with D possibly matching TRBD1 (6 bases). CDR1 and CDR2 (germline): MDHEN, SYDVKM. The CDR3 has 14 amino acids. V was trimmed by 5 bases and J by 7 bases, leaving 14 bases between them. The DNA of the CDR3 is TGTGCCAGCAGTAATACCGGGGACATTGAAAAACTGTTTTTT. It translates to CASSNTGDIEKLFF.

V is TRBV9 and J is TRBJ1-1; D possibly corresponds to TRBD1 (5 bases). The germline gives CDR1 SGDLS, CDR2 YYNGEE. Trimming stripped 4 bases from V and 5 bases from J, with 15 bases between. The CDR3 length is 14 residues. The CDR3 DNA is TGTGCCAGCAGCACTGATGGGGGTGGAACTGAAGCTTTCTTT. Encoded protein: CASSTDGGGTEAFF.

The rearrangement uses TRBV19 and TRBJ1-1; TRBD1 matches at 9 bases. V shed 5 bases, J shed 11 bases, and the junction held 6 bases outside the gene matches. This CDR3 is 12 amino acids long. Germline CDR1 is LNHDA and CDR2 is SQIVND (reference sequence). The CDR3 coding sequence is TGTGCCAGTAGTGAACAGGGGGCGCGGGCTTTCTTT. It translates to CASSEQGARAFF. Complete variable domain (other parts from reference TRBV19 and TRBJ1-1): DGGITQSPKYLFRKEGQNVTLSCEQNLNHDAMYWYRQDPGQGLRLIYYSQIVNDFQKGDIAEGYSVSREKKESFPLTVTSAQKNPTAFYLCASSEQGARAFFGQGTRLTVV.

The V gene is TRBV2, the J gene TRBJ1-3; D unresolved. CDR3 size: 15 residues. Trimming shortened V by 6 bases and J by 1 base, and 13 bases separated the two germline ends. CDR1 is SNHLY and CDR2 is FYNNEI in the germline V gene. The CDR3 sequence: CASSSQRQSGNTIYF. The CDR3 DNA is TGTGCCAGCAGCTCACAGCGGCAATCTGGAAACACCATATATTTT.

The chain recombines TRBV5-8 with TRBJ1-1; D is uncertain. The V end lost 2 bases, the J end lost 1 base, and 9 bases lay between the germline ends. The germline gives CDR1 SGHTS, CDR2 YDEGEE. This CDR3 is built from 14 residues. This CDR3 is CASSLFGGNTEAFF. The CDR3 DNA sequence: TGTGCCAGCAGCTTATTCGGCGGGAACACTGAAGCTTTCTTT.

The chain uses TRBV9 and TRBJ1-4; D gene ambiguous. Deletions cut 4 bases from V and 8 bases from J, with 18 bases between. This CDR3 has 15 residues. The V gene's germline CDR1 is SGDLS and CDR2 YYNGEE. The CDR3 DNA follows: TGTGCCAGCAGCCCCTCCGGGAGCCAAGGGGAAAAACTGTTTTTT. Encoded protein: CASSPSGSQGEKLFF.

The CDR3: CASSLVASSLAKNIQYF. The CDR3 bases are TGTGCCAGCAGCTTAGTAGCCAGTTCATTAGCCAAAAACATTCAGTACTTC. The chain combines TRBV11-2 with TRBJ2-4; D call uncertain. CDR1 and CDR2 from the germline V gene are SGHAT and FQNNGV. V lost 1 base, J lost 0 bases, and 13 bases lay in between. CDR3 length equals 17 residues.

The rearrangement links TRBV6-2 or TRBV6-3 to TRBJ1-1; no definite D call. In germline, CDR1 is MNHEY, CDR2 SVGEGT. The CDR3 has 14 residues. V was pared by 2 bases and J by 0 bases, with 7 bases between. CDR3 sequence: CASSYQLLNTEAFF. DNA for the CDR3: TGTGCCAGCAGTTACCAGCTACTGAACACTGAAGCTTTCTTT.

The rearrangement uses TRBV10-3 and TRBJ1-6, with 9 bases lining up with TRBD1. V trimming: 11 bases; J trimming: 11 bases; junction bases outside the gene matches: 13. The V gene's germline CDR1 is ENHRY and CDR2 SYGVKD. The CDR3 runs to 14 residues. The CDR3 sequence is CAADTTGGNAPLHF. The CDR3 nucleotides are TGTGCCGCGGATACAACAGGGGGCAATGCACCCCTCCACTTT.

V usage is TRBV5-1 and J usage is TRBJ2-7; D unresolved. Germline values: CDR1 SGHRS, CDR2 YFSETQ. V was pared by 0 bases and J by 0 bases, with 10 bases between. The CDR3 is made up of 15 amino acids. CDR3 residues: CASSLGTLSSYEQYF. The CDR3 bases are TGCGCCAGCAGCTTGGGAACCCTTAGCTCCTACGAGCAGTACTTC. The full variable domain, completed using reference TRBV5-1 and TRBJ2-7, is KAGVTQTPRYLIKTRGQQVTLSCSPISGHRSVSWYQQTPGQGLQFLFEYFSETQRNKGNFPGRFSGRQFSNSRSEMNVSTLELGDSALYLCASSLGTLSSYEQYFGPGTRLTVT.

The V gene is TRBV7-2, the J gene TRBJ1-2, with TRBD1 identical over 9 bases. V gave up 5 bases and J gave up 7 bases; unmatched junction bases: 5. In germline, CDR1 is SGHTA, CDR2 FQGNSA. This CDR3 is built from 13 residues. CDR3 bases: TGTGCCAGCAGCATGGGACAGGGTCGTGGCTACACCTTC. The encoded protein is CASSMGQGRGYTF. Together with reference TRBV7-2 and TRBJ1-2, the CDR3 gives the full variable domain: GAGVSQSPSNKVTEKGKDVELRCDPISGHTALYWYRQSLGQGLEFLIYFQGNSAPDKSGLPSDRFSAERTGGSVSTLTIQRTQQEDSAVYLCASSMGQGRGYTFGSGTRLTVV.

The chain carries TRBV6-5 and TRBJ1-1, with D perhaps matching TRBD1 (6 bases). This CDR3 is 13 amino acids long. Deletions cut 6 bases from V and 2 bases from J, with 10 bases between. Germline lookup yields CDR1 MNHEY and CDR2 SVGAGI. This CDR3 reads CASSKTGNTEAFF. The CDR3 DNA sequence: TGTGCCAGCAGCAAGACAGGTAACACTGAAGCTTTCTTT.

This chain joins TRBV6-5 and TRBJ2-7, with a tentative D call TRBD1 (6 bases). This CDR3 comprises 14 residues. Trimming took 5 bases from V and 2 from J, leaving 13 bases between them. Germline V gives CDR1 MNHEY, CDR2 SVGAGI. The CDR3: CASSKAQGTYEQYF. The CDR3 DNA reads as TGTGCCAGCAGTAAGGCACAGGGAACCTACGAGCAGTACTTC.

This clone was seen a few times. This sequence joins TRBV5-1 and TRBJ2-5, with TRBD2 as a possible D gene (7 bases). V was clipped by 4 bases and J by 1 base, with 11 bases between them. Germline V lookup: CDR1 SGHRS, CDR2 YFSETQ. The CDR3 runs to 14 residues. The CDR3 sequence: CASSGGGPQETQYF. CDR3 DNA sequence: TGCGCCAGCAGCGGCGGGGGCCCCCAAGAGACCCAGTACTTC.

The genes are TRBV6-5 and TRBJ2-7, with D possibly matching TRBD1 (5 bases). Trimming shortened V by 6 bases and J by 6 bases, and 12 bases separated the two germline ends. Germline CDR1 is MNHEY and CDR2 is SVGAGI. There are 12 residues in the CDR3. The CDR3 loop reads CASRTATAEQYF. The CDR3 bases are TGTGCCAGCAGGACCGCGACAGCCGAGCAGTACTTC.

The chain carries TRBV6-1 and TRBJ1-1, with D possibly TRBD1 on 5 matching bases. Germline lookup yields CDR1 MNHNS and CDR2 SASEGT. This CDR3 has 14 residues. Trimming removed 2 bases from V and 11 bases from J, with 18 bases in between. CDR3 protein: CASSERGPLVGAFF. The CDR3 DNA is TGTGCCAGCAGTGAAAGGGGACCCTTAGTAGGGGCTTTCTTT.

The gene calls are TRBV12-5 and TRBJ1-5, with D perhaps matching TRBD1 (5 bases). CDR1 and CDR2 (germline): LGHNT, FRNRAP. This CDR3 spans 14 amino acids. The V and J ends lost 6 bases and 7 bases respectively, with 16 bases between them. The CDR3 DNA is TGTGCTAGTGGCGAAGAGGCTTGGGGCCAGCCCCAGCATTTT. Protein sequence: CASGEEAWGQPQHF.

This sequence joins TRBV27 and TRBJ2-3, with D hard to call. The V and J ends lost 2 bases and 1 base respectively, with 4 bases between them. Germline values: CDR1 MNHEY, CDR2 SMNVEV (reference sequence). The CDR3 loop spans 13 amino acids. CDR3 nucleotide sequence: TGTGCCAGCAGTTTAACCCGCACAGATACGCAGTATTTT. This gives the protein CASSLTRTDTQYF.